Following are 29 T cell receptor beta chains from one sample sequenced in a study of T cell repertoires in cytomegalovirus infection. From the reads, TCRdb called clonotypes with MiXCR, one entry per CDR3 protein. The sample has hundreds of thousands of distinct CDR3 sequences, 15% to 20% seen once. Sequenced sample: PBMCs. These receptors were taken from a human donor in good health (CMV status not recorded). Some clones in this sample may be carry-over from other donors' samples.

This clonotype was found many times. This chain links TRBV7-2 with TRBJ1-1; 10 bases agree with TRBD1. The V segment lost 2 bases and the J segment 5 bases; nucleotides outside the gene matches: 5. Germline CDR1 reads SGHTA; CDR2 reads FQGNSA. The CDR3 consists of 15 residues. The CDR3 sequence: CASSLSGQGRTEAFF. As DNA, the CDR3 is TGTGCCAGCAGCTTATCGGGACAGGGGCGGACTGAAGCTTTCTTT.

The chain joins TRBV28 to TRBJ1-4; TRBD1 agrees at 8 bases. This CDR3 spans 16 amino acids. Germline CDR1 MDHEN, CDR2 SYDVKM. V shed 5 bases and J 3 bases; nucleotides not matched to a gene: 8. The CDR3 bases are TGTGCCAGCAGTACAAGGACAGGGTCAGCTAATGAAAAACTGTTTTTT. This codes for CASSTRTGSANEKLFF.

This chain joins TRBV4-1 and TRBJ2-2; D remains unclear. The CDR3 is 17 residues long. Trimming shortened V by 5 bases and J by 7 bases, and 23 bases separated the two germline ends. CDR1 and CDR2 (germline): MGHRA, YSYEKL. The CDR3 protein is CASSKGKGGSLLGELFF. The CDR3 DNA sequence: TGCGCCAGCAGCAAAGGAAAGGGTGGTAGTCTCCTCGGGGAGCTGTTTTTT.

This clonotype was observed at least ten times. The chain employs TRBV20-1 and TRBJ2-2; D not resolved. Germline CDR1 and CDR2: DFQATT and SNEGSKA (reference sequence). CDR3 size: 11 residues. Trimming shortened V by 3 bases and J by 5 bases, and 4 bases separated the two germline ends. CDR3 DNA sequence: TGCAGTGCTAGGGGTACCGGGGAGCTGTTTTTT. Residues: CSARGTGELFF.

The table lists this clonotype with many counts. The chain uses TRBV12-3 or TRBV12-4 and TRBJ1-5, with no clear D. The CDR3 is 16 amino acids. The V end lost 5 bases, the J end lost 3 bases, and 17 bases lay between the germline ends. Here the CDR3 DNA reads TGTGCCAGCAGTCCCGGGAACACCATCTCCAATCAGCCCCAGCATTTT. Amino acid sequence: CASSPGNTISNQPQHF.

In its sample, this clonotype was seen many times. V usage is TRBV11-3 and J usage is TRBJ2-3; 12 bases agree with TRBD2. Germline trimming cut 5 bases from V and 9 bases from J; bases unmatched to any gene: 9. This CDR3 comprises 15 residues. CDR1 is SGHNT, CDR2 YENEEA, per germline. The CDR3 here is CASSGPTSGGDTQYF. For the CDR3, the DNA is TGTGCCAGCAGCGGACCGACTAGCGGGGGTGACACGCAGTATTTT. Using reference TRBV11-3 and TRBJ2-3 for the parts outside the CDR3, the full variable domain is EAGVVQSPRYKIIEKKQPVAFWCNPISGHNTLYWYLQNLGQGPELLIRYENEEAVDDSQLPKDRFSAERLKGVDSTLKIQPAELGDSAVYLCASSGPTSGGDTQYFGPGTRLTVL.

This clonotype was seen at least ten times. The rearrangement uses TRBV6-6 and TRBJ2-1; D might be TRBD1 (6 bases). CDR1 is MNHNY, CDR2 SVGAGI, per germline (reference sequence). Between the trimmed V and J ends, which lost 6 bases and 0 bases, there was a span of 15 bases. This CDR3 is built from 16 residues. Written as DNA, the CDR3 is TGTGCCAGCAGATACAGGGATGGGGACTCCTACAATGAGCAGTTCTTC. As protein: CASRYRDGDSYNEQFF.

This clonotype was observed a few times. The chain carries TRBV3-1 and TRBJ1-2, with D possibly TRBD1 on 6 matching bases. V lost 0 bases and J 6 bases, leaving 14 bases between the germline ends. Germline values: CDR1 LGHDT, CDR2 YNNKEL (reference sequence). The CDR3 contains 15 residues. CDR3 bases: TGTGCCAGCAGCCAAGACGGGGGGCTCGGCGATGGCTACACCTTC. It specifies CASSQDGGLGDGYTF.

This clonotype appeared a single time. The chain has TRBV5-8 and TRBJ1-4; no clear D gene. Between the trimmed V and J ends, which lost 0 bases and 8 bases, there was a span of 17 bases. The CDR3 contains 16 residues. Germline V lookup: CDR1 SGHTS, CDR2 YDEGEE. In DNA form, the CDR3 reads TGTGCCAGCAGCTTGGACGGGCGAACGTCGTCCGAAAAACTGTTTTTT. It encodes CASSLDGRTSSEKLFF.

The chain links TRBV5-4 to TRBJ1-1; no definite D call. Trimming removed 0 bases at V and 3 bases at J, with 12 bases between. This CDR3 comprises 15 residues. Germline V CDR1 and CDR2: SGHNT, YYREEE (reference sequence). In nucleotides, the CDR3 is TGTGCCAGCAGCTTGGTAGTCGGAGAATACACTGAAGCTTTCTTT. Residues: CASSLVVGEYTEAFF.

The genes are TRBV6-6 and TRBJ2-2; 7 bases fit TRBD1. Germline V gives CDR1 MNHNY, CDR2 SVGAGI (reference sequence). After removal of 2 bases from V and 1 base from J, the junction contained 4 bases not matched to a gene. The CDR3 runs to 16 residues. The DNA of the CDR3 is TGTGCCAGCAGTTACGTCCCAGGGGGGAACACCGGGGAGCTGTTTTTT. Translation: CASSYVPGGNTGELFF.

The chain employs TRBV5-1 and TRBJ2-7; D could derive from TRBD1 or TRBD2 (5 bases each). Germline loops: CDR1 SGHRS, CDR2 YFSETQ. The CDR3 totals 11 residues. V shed 7 bases and J shed 6 bases, with 11 bases lying between them. CDR3 in DNA: TGCGCCAGCGGATTCGGGGCCGAGCAGTACTTC. The encoded protein is CASGFGAEQYF.

This clonotype was seen ten or more times. The rearrangement joins TRBV19 to TRBJ2-1; the D gene is possibly TRBD1 (8 bases). The CDR3 totals 16 residues. The germline V gene encodes CDR1 LNHDA and CDR2 SQIVND (reference sequence). The germline V and J ends were trimmed by 6 bases and 7 bases, with 22 bases remaining between them. Here the CDR3 DNA reads TGTGCCAGTAGGCTACAGGGGGGGTCGCTTTGGAATGAGCAGTTCTTC. Amino acid sequence: CASRLQGGSLWNEQFF.

This clonotype was seen a few times. This chain links TRBV5-6 with TRBJ2-2; D possibly matches TRBD1 or TRBD2 (6 bases each). Germline V gives CDR1 SGHDT, CDR2 YYEEEE. The CDR3 runs to 15 residues. Trimming removed 2 bases from V and 1 base from J, with 9 bases in between. The CDR3 nucleotides are TGTGCCAGCAGCTTCGGGGGCGAGAACACCGGGGAGCTGTTTTTT. It is translated as CASSFGGENTGELFF.

This clonotype has a count of ten or more. The chain carries TRBV12-3 or TRBV12-4 and TRBJ2-3, with a tentative D call TRBD2 (7 bases). Between the trimmed V and J ends, which lost 1 base and 4 bases, there was a span of 9 bases. The CDR3 loop spans 14 amino acids. CDR3 residues: CASSLGGGPDTQYF. CDR3 DNA: TGTGCCAGCAGTTTAGGGGGGGGCCCAGATACGCAGTATTTT.

This clonotype was recorded once. The rearrangement links TRBV7-3 to TRBJ2-7; TRBD2 might be the D (6 bases). Per germline, CDR1 SGHTA and CDR2 FQGTGA. With 0 bases removed from V and 4 bases from J, the gap between germline ends came to 13 bases. The CDR3 spans 15 residues. The CDR3 DNA is TGTGCCAGCAGCTTAACCCCGGGACTCGAATACGAGCAGTACTTC. The encoded protein is CASSLTPGLEYEQYF.

This clonotype was seen many times. The V call is TRBV6-2 or TRBV6-3, the J call TRBJ2-1, with 14 nucleotides matching TRBD2. Germline loops: CDR1 MNHEY, CDR2 SVGEGT. V dropped 6 bases and J dropped 7; count of bases not matched to a gene: 11. This CDR3 is built from 17 residues. Written as DNA, the CDR3 is TGTGCCAGCAGGCCAAGACTAGCGGGGGGGCCGAGAAATGAGCAGTTCTTC. It specifies CASRPRLAGGPRNEQFF.

This clonotype was seen many times. The chain uses TRBV7-6 and TRBJ2-1; 7 nucleotides line up with TRBD2. Germline V gene data show CDR1 as SGHVS and CDR2 as FNYEAQ. This CDR3 contains 14 residues. J lost 7 bases, V lost 5 bases, and 8 bases had no gene match. The DNA of the CDR3 is TGTGCCAGCAGCCAGATAGCCGGGAGGAATGAGCAGTTCTTC. Protein product: CASSQIAGRNEQFF.

This CDR3 is CASSFPVRGLKGTEAFF. In DNA, the CDR3 is TGTGCCAGCAGTTTCCCCGTCAGGGGGCTAAAAGGGACTGAAGCTTTCTTT. The chain couples TRBV28 to TRBJ1-1, with TRBD1 matching 8 bases. Trimming at V came to 3 bases and at J to 5 bases, leaving 14 bases not matched to a gene. The CDR3 runs to 17 residues. In germline, CDR1 is MDHEN, CDR2 SYDVKM.

This sequence joins TRBV20-1 and TRBJ2-7, with 10 bases identical to TRBD1. J gave up 2 bases and V 3 bases, and 10 bases lay outside the gene matches. The CDR3 loop spans 16 amino acids. Germline V gene sequence: CDR1 DFQATT, CDR2 SNEGSKA (reference sequence). CDR3 DNA: TGCAGTGCTAGGAGCCCGGGGACAGGGGACCCCTACGAGCAGTACTTC. Translating it yields CSARSPGTGDPYEQYF.

This clonotype has a handful of counts. V and J are TRBV20-1 and TRBJ2-5; 9 positions agree with TRBD2. Trimming at V came to 5 bases and at J to 1 base, leaving 5 bases not matched to a gene. This CDR3 spans 14 amino acids. Per the germline V gene, CDR1 is DFQATT and CDR2 is SNEGSKA (reference sequence). The CDR3 DNA is TGCAGTGCTTCCACTAGCGGGCCCCAAGAGACCCAGTACTTC. Its protein product is CSASTSGPQETQYF.

The chain carries TRBV20-1 and TRBJ2-1; the match to TRBD2 covers 7 bases. CDR3 length: 11 residues. Germline CDR1 reads DFQATT; CDR2 reads SNEGSKA (reference sequence). Unmatched junction bases numbered 8, after V lost 8 bases and J lost 10 bases. The CDR3 sequence is CSPPLREEQFF. CDR3 DNA: TGCAGTCCGCCTTTGCGGGAGGAGCAGTTCTTC.

Concerning this clonotype: The conserved final phenylalanine or tryptophan is absent from the CDR3, which likely points to a read error. No DNA is shown, since the ends of the CDR3 on it are uncertain; the CDR3 is the one TCRdb lists. The chain uses TRBV4-1 and TRBJ1-3. Germline V gene lookup returns CDR1 MGHRA and CDR2 YSYEKL. The CDR3 is 9 residues long, counting both termini. The chain's CDR3 is CASSQDRIV.

This clonotype was observed at least ten times. The chain has TRBV7-2 and TRBJ1-1; no reliable D call. Germline V gene lookup returns CDR1 SGHTA and CDR2 FQGNSA. V was shortened by 2 bases and J by 3 bases, with 7 bases between the two germline ends. The CDR3 sequence is 13 residues long. CDR3 nucleotide sequence: TGTGCCAGCAGCTTAAAGTGGGACACTGAAGCTTTCTTT. Its translation is CASSLKWDTEAFF.

The chain couples TRBV7-2 to TRBJ2-1; 9 bases match TRBD2. Trimming took 2 bases from V and 7 from J; bases not matched to a gene: 12. Germline V gene sequence: CDR1 SGHTA, CDR2 FQGNSA. CDR3 length equals 17 residues. The CDR3: CASSLWPSAGGPNEQFF. The DNA for the CDR3 is TGTGCCAGCAGCTTATGGCCGTCGGCGGGGGGGCCTAATGAGCAGTTCTTC. Drawing the rest from reference TRBV7-2 and TRBJ2-1, the complete variable domain is GAGVSQSPSNKVTEKGKDVELRCDPISGHTALYWYRQSLGQGLEFLIYFQGNSAPDKSGLPSDRFSAERTGGSVSTLTIQRTQQEDSAVYLCASSLWPSAGGPNEQFFGPGTRLTVL.

This clonotype was detected ten times or more. The chain is built from TRBV7-9 and TRBJ1-2, with D unresolved. V was shortened by 1 base and J by 0 bases, with 9 bases between the two germline ends. The CDR3 runs 15 residues. Germline CDR1 SEHNR, CDR2 FQNEAQ (reference sequence). The CDR3 loop reads CASSLGPIPNYGYTF. The CDR3 nucleotides are TGTGCCAGCAGCTTAGGACCCATTCCTAACTATGGCTACACCTTC.

This clonotype has a count of ten or more. The J gene is TRBJ2-7, the V gene TRBV7-2; the D is unclear. The CDR3 extends over 13 amino acids. Germline CDR1 SGHTA, CDR2 FQGNSA. With 3 bases removed from V and 2 bases from J, the gap between germline ends came to 8 bases. CDR3: CASSFERTYEQYF. CDR3 bases: TGTGCCAGCAGCTTTGAACGGACCTACGAGCAGTACTTC. Together with reference TRBV7-2 and TRBJ2-7, the CDR3 gives the full variable domain: GAGVSQSPSNKVTEKGKDVELRCDPISGHTALYWYRQSLGQGLEFLIYFQGNSAPDKSGLPSDRFSAERTGGSVSTLTIQRTQQEDSAVYLCASSFERTYEQYFGPGTRLTVT.

The chain couples TRBV12-3 or TRBV12-4 to TRBJ1-4; possible D gene TRBD1, 6 bases. The CDR3 is 12 amino acids. The V and J ends lost 1 base and 10 bases respectively, with 7 bases between them. CDR3 region: CASSLEGGKLFF. CDR3 nucleotide sequence: TGTGCCAGCAGTTTAGAGGGGGGAAAACTGTTTTTT.

This clonotype was detected only a few times. The J gene is TRBJ2-5, the V gene TRBV7-9; TRBD1 or TRBD2 may be the D gene (6 bases each). V lost 5 bases and J 4 bases, leaving 8 bases between the germline ends. There are 12 residues in the CDR3. Germline V gene sequence: CDR1 SEHNR, CDR2 FQNEAQ (reference sequence). As DNA, the CDR3 is TGTGCCAGCAGCAAGGGGGGAGAGACCCAGTACTTC. This sequence encodes CASSKGGETQYF.